A single sample is the source of the 2 T cell receptor beta chains below, sequenced in a study of T cells after yellow fever vaccination. From the 5' RACE reads, TCRdb called clonotypes with MiXCR, one entry per CDR3 protein. The sample includes 300,000 to 400,000 distinct CDR3 sequences, 7% to 10% of them seen just once. Source: PBMCs, taken around 45 days after the first yellow fever vaccination. All receptors come from a man between 18 and 29 years old who received the YFV17D yellow fever vaccine.

The CDR3 sequence: CASSLVASGDSSYEQYF. CDR3 DNA: TGTGCCAGCAGCTTAGTTGCTAGCGGGGACAGCTCCTACGAGCAGTACTTC. J is TRBJ2-7 and V is TRBV7-2; 9 bases are shared with TRBD2. CDR1 SGHTA and CDR2 FQGNSA come from the germline V gene. This CDR3 region has 17 residues. V shed 1 base and J 0 bases; nucleotides not matched to a gene: 7. The full variable domain, its missing parts supplied by reference TRBV7-2 and TRBJ2-7, is GAGVSQSPSNKVTEKGKDVELRCDPISGHTALYWYRQSLGQGLEFLIYFQGNSAPDKSGLPSDRFSAERTGGSVSTLTIQRTQQEDSAVYLCASSLVASGDSSYEQYFGPGTRLTVT.

There are a few counts of this clonotype. The genes are TRBV4-2 and TRBJ2-5; 7 nucleotides align to TRBD1. The CDR3 length is 15 residues. The germline CDR1 and CDR2 sequences are LGHNA and YNFKEQ. The junction had 11 bases not matched to a gene; V was cut back by 5 bases and J by 5 bases. CDR3 bases: TGTGCCAGCAGCACCGAGACAGGGCTCAGGGAGACCCAGTACTTC. Amino acid sequence: CASSTETGLRETQYF.